This paragraph covers one TCR beta chain sequence. Its antigen is still unknown. Libraries were UMI-labeled 5' RACE TRB cDNA. After re-calling the 5' RACE reads, TCRdb lists one entry per CDR3 protein, DNA absent. The repertoire shows some 130,000 distinct CDR3 sequences; the top ten hold about 0.62%. These data come from a study of CXCR3-negative and CXCR3-positive naive CD8 T cells. Study details: Per-library TRB read counts averaged about 1.5 +/- 0.3 million, adding up to around 130 million in total. Broader study findings: More hydrophobic TRB CDR3s were found in CXCR3-positive naive cells than in CXCR3-negative naive cells. Naive subsets expressed similar surface CD5; TRB CDR3 features served to infer TCR strength. Both of the naive subsets showed about the same high diversity, but memory CD8+ cells had much less.

Naive CD8+ T cells had a CD45RO-CCR7+CD27+CD95- phenotype. Germline V gives CDR1 SQVTM, CDR2 ANQGSEA. The CDR3 extends over 14 amino acids. This sequence joins TRBV29-1 and TRBJ1-2; no DNA is available, so the TRBD1 call from TCRdb remains unchecked. Specimen: naive CXCR3+ CD8+ T cells from blood. Documented subset: CD45RO-CCR7+CD27+CD95- naive CD8+ T cells expressing CXCR3 (TNR3+). The receptor's source is a human donor in good health. Some clones in this sample may be carry-over from other donors' samples. This CDR3 reads CSVPVTGENYGYTF.